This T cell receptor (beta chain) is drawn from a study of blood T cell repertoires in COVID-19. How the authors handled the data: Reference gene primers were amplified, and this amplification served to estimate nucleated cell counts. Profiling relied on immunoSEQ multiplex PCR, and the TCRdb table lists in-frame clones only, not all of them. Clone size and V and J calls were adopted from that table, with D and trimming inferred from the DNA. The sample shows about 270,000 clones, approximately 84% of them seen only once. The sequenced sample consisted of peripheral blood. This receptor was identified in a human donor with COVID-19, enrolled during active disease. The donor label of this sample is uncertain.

For the CDR3, the DNA is TGTGCCAGTAGGGGAGCGGGAGGAGTTTCTGTGGAGCAGTACTTC. As protein: CASRGAGGVSVEQYF. The chain employs TRBV19 and TRBJ2-7, with 9 positions matching TRBD2. J was trimmed by 7 bases and V by 6 bases; bases with no gene match: 13. Germline V gene lookup returns CDR1 LNHDA and CDR2 SQIVND (reference sequence). The CDR3 runs to 15 residues.